The present entry profiles one TCR beta chain with its context. These data come from a study of T cells expressing NK-cell markers. CDR3 size: 15 residues. Germline CDR1 and CDR2: KGHDR and SFDVKD. From the 5' RACE reads, TCRdb lists one entry per CDR3 protein and no DNA. The listing records under 500,000 distinct CDR3 sequences. The chain combines TRBV24-1 with TRBJ2-5; TCRdb selects TRBD1, and the lack of DNA leaves this call unchecked. This TCR came from a woman between 18 and 69 years old in good health. What was sequenced was blood T cells: a sorted CD56 or NKG2C T cell subset, CD4+ or CD8+ T cells, or bulk PBMC T cells (not recorded which). The CDR3 sequence: CATSPGTGGSETQYF.